The 20 T cell receptor beta chains below all came from one sample that was sequenced in a study of cytomegalovirus exposure and HLA in healthy donors. The PCR ran on 60 Vbeta and 13 Jbeta primers. Measured with immunoSEQ multiplex PCR; TCRdb has only the in-frame clones, and not every one. The data contain 150,000 to 200,000 clones, approximately 80% of them singletons. The sequenced material came from PBMCs. All receptors come from a woman aged 18-29 years in good health and CMV-seronegative.

This clone was observed a few times. The rearrangement uses TRBV5-1 and TRBJ1-1; possible D gene TRBD1, 6 bases. The germline V gene encodes CDR1 SGHRS and CDR2 YFSETQ. The CDR3 length is 15 residues. V lost 4 bases and J lost 1, with 14 bases in between. This CDR3 reads CASSPLGQTNTEAFF. For the CDR3, the DNA is TGCGCCAGCAGCCCCCTCGGACAGACGAACACTGAAGCTTTCTTT.

The chain recombines TRBV28 with TRBJ2-1; the D gene is possibly TRBD2 (5 bases). Trimming took 3 bases from V and 2 from J, leaving 23 bases between them. CDR3 size: 19 residues. Germline V gene data show CDR1 as MDHEN and CDR2 as SYDVKM. The CDR3 coding sequence is TGTGCCAGCAGTTTGGTAGGATTGGACGAGGGCGGCACCTACAATGAGCAGTTCTTC. Amino acids: CASSLVGLDEGGTYNEQFF. The whole variable domain, filled in from reference TRBV28 and TRBJ2-1, reads DVKVTQSSRYLVKRTGEKVFLECVQDMDHENMFWYRQDPGLGLRLIYFSYDVKMKEKGDIPEGYSVSREKKERFSLILESASTNQTSMYLCASSLVGLDEGGTYNEQFFGPGTRLTVL.

The chain uses TRBV7-2 and TRBJ2-7; 7 positions agree with TRBD2. Germline CDR1 and CDR2: SGHTA and FQGNSA. This CDR3 has 14 residues. After removal of 0 bases from V and 7 bases from J, the junction contained 6 bases not matched to a gene. As DNA, the CDR3 is TGTGCCAGCAGCTTAGCGGCGGGAGCGGGGGAGCAGTACTTC. This gives the protein CASSLAAGAGEQYF.

This clone was counted once. The chain uses TRBV7-9 and TRBJ2-1; tentatively, D is TRBD2 (6 bases). Trimming stripped 3 bases from V and 4 bases from J, with 16 bases between. CDR3 length: 16 residues. Germline values: CDR1 SEHNR, CDR2 FQNEAQ (reference sequence). The CDR3 here is CASSFPFSGFYNEQFF. CDR3 in DNA: TGTGCCAGCAGCTTTCCCTTTAGCGGATTTTACAATGAGCAGTTCTTC.

The chain recombines TRBV4-3 with TRBJ2-4; no clear D gene. This CDR3 region has 14 residues. The V end lost 4 bases, the J end lost 4 bases, and 11 bases lay between the germline ends. CDR1 and CDR2 (germline): LGHNA, YSLEER. CDR3 region: CASSLGARKNIQYF. CDR3 nucleotides: TGCGCCAGCAGCCTTGGAGCGCGGAAAAACATTCAGTACTTC.

This clone was observed once. The chain is built from TRBV27 and TRBJ2-7; 7 bases agree with TRBD2. J lost 5 bases, V lost 0 bases, and 4 bases had no gene match. The CDR3 contains 14 residues. Germline V CDR1 and CDR2: MNHEY, SMNVEV (reference sequence). The chain's CDR3 is CASSLSGGSNEQYV. CDR3 sequence (DNA): TGTGCCAGCAGTTTATCAGGCGGGAGCAACGAGCAGTACGTC.

This clone was counted ten times or more. The chain links TRBV6-5 to TRBJ1-2; D not certain. Germline V gene lookup returns CDR1 MNHEY and CDR2 SVGAGI. The CDR3 is 13 residues long. V lost 7 bases and J 4 bases, leaving 13 bases between the germline ends. In nucleotides, the CDR3 is TGTGCCAGCACCTCAACACGAATCTATGGCTACACCTTC. As protein: CASTSTRIYGYTF.

The chain couples TRBV5-4 to TRBJ2-7; 7 nucleotides align to TRBD1. The germline V gene encodes CDR1 SGHNT and CDR2 YYREEE (reference sequence). The CDR3 spans 16 residues. With 4 bases clipped from V and 6 bases from J, the junction kept 16 bases outside the gene matches. The CDR3 sequence: CASSVPGTVGFREQYV. The CDR3, as DNA: TGTGCCAGCAGCGTACCCGGGACAGTGGGTTTTCGCGAGCAGTACGTC.

The V and J genes are TRBV6-6 and TRBJ2-1, with TRBD2 identical over 10 bases. Trimming removed 4 bases from V and 9 bases from J; junction bases left unmatched: 6. This CDR3 is 14 amino acids long. Germline values: CDR1 MNHNY, CDR2 SVGAGI (reference sequence). CDR3 in DNA: TGTGCCAGCAGTTTTCTAGCGGGAGACAGTGAGCAGTTCTTC. It encodes CASSFLAGDSEQFF.

Note on this clone: One junction end does not reproduce the germline sequence, and a read error may be involved. The V call is TRBV7-9, the J call TRBJ2-1; TRBD2 matches 14 bases. The CDR3 is 17 residues long. Germline V gene sequence: CDR1 SEHNR, CDR2 FQNEAQ (reference sequence). In DNA form, the CDR3 reads TGTTCCAGCAGCAATGGACTAGCGGGAGGTTTCTACAATGAGCAGTTCTTC. It codes for CSSSNGLAGGFYNEQFF.

This clone is a singleton in its sample. The V and J genes are TRBV30 and TRBJ2-7; D might be TRBD1 (5 bases). From germline, CDR1 is GTSNPN and CDR2 SVGIG (reference sequence). There are 12 residues in the CDR3. Between the trimmed V and J ends, which lost 0 bases and 7 bases, there was a span of 10 bases. In nucleotides, the CDR3 is TGTGCCTGGAGTGTGGCAGGGTGGGAGCAGTACTTC. It encodes CAWSVAGWEQYF. Drawing the rest from reference TRBV30 and TRBJ2-7, the complete variable domain is SQTIHQWPATLVQPVGSPLSLECTVEGTSNPNLYWYRQAAGRGLQLLFYSVGIGQISSEVPQNLSASRPQDRQFILSSKKLLLSDSGFYLCAWSVAGWEQYFGPGTRLTVT.

The genes are TRBV11-3 and TRBJ2-3, with 11 bases fitting TRBD1. Germline assignment: CDR1 SGHNT and CDR2 YENEEA. V lost 5 bases, J lost 6 bases, and 7 bases stayed unmatched. The CDR3 has 15 residues. The CDR3 is CASSQGQGDLDTQYF. The CDR3 DNA reads TGTGCCAGCAGCCAGGGACAGGGGGATTTGGATACGCAGTATTTT.

The rearrangement joins TRBV7-9 to TRBJ2-1; 8 bases match TRBD1. The germline CDR1 and CDR2 sequences are SEHNR and FQNEAQ (reference sequence). J lost 7 bases, V lost 4 bases, and 9 bases had no gene match. The CDR3 covers 15 residues. Written as DNA, the CDR3 is TGTGCCAGCAGCTACTTCGAGCAGGGGGCGAATGAGCAGTTCTTC. Amino acid sequence: CASSYFEQGANEQFF.

The chain employs TRBV11-2 and TRBJ2-1, with TRBD2 identical over 12 bases. This CDR3 spans 15 amino acids. The V gene's germline CDR1 is SGHAT and CDR2 FQNNGV. V dropped 1 base and J dropped 9; count of bases not matched to a gene: 4. CDR3 nucleotides: TGTGCCAGCAGCTTAGGACTAGCGGGAGAACTTGAGCAGTTCTTC. It is translated as CASSLGLAGELEQFF.

This clone has just a few counts. V gene TRBV4-3 combines with J gene TRBJ2-1, with 10 bases that match TRBD2. CDR1 is LGHNA, CDR2 YSLEER, per germline. With 4 bases clipped from V and 6 bases from J, the junction kept 12 bases outside the gene matches. This CDR3 region has 17 residues. CDR3 DNA: TGCGCCAGCAGCCCCGGGGTGGTGGCTAGCGGGAGCAATGAGCAGTTCTTC. Protein sequence: CASSPGVVASGSNEQFF.

The genes are TRBV6-5 and TRBJ2-7, with a possible D match to TRBD2 (6 bases). The CDR3 totals 14 residues. V was clipped by 8 bases and J by 0 bases, with 14 bases between them. The germline gives CDR1 MNHEY, CDR2 SVGAGI. The CDR3 sequence is CASRIAADSYEQYF. The CDR3 DNA reads as TGTGCCAGCCGGATAGCGGCCGACTCCTACGAGCAGTACTTC.

The genes are TRBV4-1 and TRBJ1-4; TRBD1 matches 7 bases. The CDR3 runs to 16 residues. CDR1 is MGHRA, CDR2 YSYEKL, per germline. J gave up 8 bases and V 5 bases, and 14 bases lay outside the gene matches. CDR3 in amino acids: CASSSFSTGKREKLFF. CDR3 nucleotides: TGCGCCAGCAGCTCCTTTTCGACAGGGAAGAGGGAAAAACTGTTTTTT.

The chain links TRBV27 to TRBJ2-1, with D possibly TRBD2 on 6 matching bases. Germline CDR1 MNHEY, CDR2 SMNVEV (reference sequence). The CDR3 loop spans 14 amino acids. The V end lost 8 bases, the J end lost 5 bases, and 16 bases lay between the germline ends. The CDR3 loop reads CASQGLRWDNEQFF. The DNA of the CDR3 is TGTGCCAGCCAGGGACTCCGCTGGGACAATGAGCAGTTCTTC.

This chain links TRBV28 with TRBJ1-4; perhaps TRBD1 as D (5 bases). V was cut by 4 bases and J by 8 bases, with 17 bases left in between. This CDR3 region has 15 residues. The germline V gene encodes CDR1 MDHEN and CDR2 SYDVKM. This CDR3 is CASSSLGEGGEKLFF. CDR3 in DNA: TGTGCCAGCAGTTCCTTGGGGGAGGGTGGAGAAAAACTGTTTTTT.

The V call is TRBV5-4, the J call TRBJ2-5, with 8 bases fitting TRBD2. This CDR3 region has 19 residues. V lost 0 bases and J lost 1; bases outside the gene matches: 14. In germline, CDR1 is SGHNT, CDR2 YYREEE (reference sequence). CDR3 nucleotide sequence: TGTGCCAGCAGCTTGGCCGACGGGAGGGTTTTATTGATCCAAGAGACCCAGTACTTC. Its translation is CASSLADGRVLLIQETQYF.